The 31 T cell receptor beta chains reported below all come from one sample, sequenced in a study of blood T cell repertoires in COVID-19. Only in-frame clones appear in the TCRdb table, and some are missing; sequencing was by immunoSEQ multiplex PCR. Of about 180,000 clones in the sample, roughly 89% were seen once. The sequencing input was peripheral blood. The receptors were gathered from a woman in her sixties or seventies with COVID-19, enrolled during active disease.

The rearrangement uses TRBV7-9 and TRBJ2-7, with 10 bases that match TRBD2. V lost 3 bases, J lost 2 bases, and 13 bases stayed unmatched. There are 18 residues in the CDR3. Germline V gene lookup returns CDR1 SEHNR and CDR2 FQNEAQ (reference sequence). CDR3 in amino acids: CASSFYPGLAGETYEQYF. The DNA of the CDR3 is TGTGCCAGCAGCTTCTACCCGGGCCTAGCGGGAGAGACCTACGAGCAGTACTTC.

The J gene is TRBJ2-4, the V gene TRBV5-4; 9 nucleotides align to TRBD1. The CDR3 has 15 residues. V lost 4 bases and J lost 7; bases outside the gene matches: 9. Germline V lookup: CDR1 SGHNT, CDR2 YYREEE (reference sequence). CDR3 protein: CASSIRQGDSNIQYF. CDR3 DNA sequence: TGTGCCAGCAGCATTCGACAGGGGGACTCGAACATTCAGTACTTC.

The chain joins TRBV9 to TRBJ2-5; possible D gene TRBD1, 5 bases. CDR1 and CDR2 from the germline V gene are SGDLS and YYNGEE. CDR3 length equals 15 residues. The ends were cut back, 1 base at V and 0 bases at J, with 10 bases in the middle. CDR3 region: CASSVTPGHQETQYF. DNA for the CDR3: TGTGCCAGCAGCGTAACCCCAGGGCACCAAGAGACCCAGTACTTC.

This chain uses TRBV2 with TRBJ2-7; the match to TRBD1 covers 7 bases. This CDR3 is built from 15 residues. Looked up from germline, CDR1 is SNHLY and CDR2 is FYNNEI. The ends lost 6 bases at V and 1 base at J; junction bases unmatched: 9. The chain's CDR3 is CASSENRGWSYEQYF. DNA for the CDR3: TGTGCCAGCAGCGAAAACAGGGGCTGGTCCTACGAGCAGTACTTC.

V gene TRBV7-9 combines with J gene TRBJ1-1, with D possibly TRBD1 on 6 matching bases. CDR1 is SEHNR and CDR2 is FQNEAQ in the germline V gene (reference sequence). This CDR3 comprises 15 residues. V lost 3 bases and J 3 bases, leaving 14 bases between the germline ends. CDR3 in amino acids: CASSFSDSFDTEAFF. CDR3 in DNA: TGTGCCAGCAGCTTTTCGGACAGTTTCGACACTGAAGCTTTCTTT.

The V gene is TRBV24-1, the J gene TRBJ2-1; possibly TRBD2 for D (5 bases). The V end lost 0 bases, the J end lost 0 bases, and 8 bases lay between the germline ends. The CDR3 is 16 amino acids. Germline CDR1 and CDR2: KGHDR and SFDVKD. Here the CDR3 reads CATSDLGEGSYNEQFF. The CDR3 DNA follows: TGTGCCACCAGTGATTTGGGCGAGGGCTCCTACAATGAGCAGTTCTTC.

This chain uses TRBV5-6 with TRBJ1-3; D is unresolved. This CDR3 is built from 16 residues. The germline CDR1 and CDR2 sequences are SGHDT and YYEEEE. V was shortened by 0 bases and J by 0 bases, with 10 bases between the two germline ends. The DNA for the CDR3 is TGTGCCAGCAGCTTGGCCGGAGGGAACTCTGGAAACACCATATATTTT. It codes for CASSLAGGNSGNTIYF.

In regard to this clone: Other DNA sequences within the sample encode an identical CDR3. The rearrangement links TRBV7-3 to TRBJ1-1, with TRBD1 identical over 7 bases. The V gene's germline CDR1 is SGHTA and CDR2 FQGTGA. The CDR3 extends over 13 amino acids. V lost 4 bases to trimming and J lost 5 bases; unmatched junction nucleotides: 4. This CDR3 is CASSSGQRTEAFF. As DNA, the CDR3 is TGTGCCAGCAGCTCGGGACAGAGAACTGAAGCTTTCTTT. The full variable domain, with the rest looked up from reference TRBV7-3 and TRBJ1-1, is GAGVSQTPSNKVTEKGKYVELRCDPISGHTALYWYRQSLGQGPEFLIYFQGTGAADDSGLPNDRFFAVRPEGSVSTLKIQRTERGDSAVYLCASSSGQRTEAFFGQGTRLTVV.

This chain joins TRBV19 and TRBJ1-1; 9 bases map to TRBD1. This CDR3 has 15 amino acids. The J segment lost 4 bases and the V segment lost 4 bases, leaving 7 bases of the junction unmatched. The germline V gene has CDR1 LNHDA and CDR2 SQIVND (reference sequence). The CDR3 DNA sequence: TGTGCCAGTAGTACTTCGGGACAGGGCATCACTGAAGCTTTCTTT. It encodes CASSTSGQGITEAFF.

The V gene is TRBV11-3, the J gene TRBJ2-3; possibly TRBD2 for D (6 bases). CDR3 length equals 15 residues. CDR1 SGHNT and CDR2 YENEEA come from the germline V gene. V was pared by 1 base and J by 2 bases, with 10 bases between. CDR3: CASSLAGVFTDTQYF. Here the CDR3 DNA reads TGTGCCAGCAGCTTAGCGGGAGTTTTCACAGATACGCAGTATTTT.

The chain has TRBV7-2 and TRBJ2-3; D is possibly TRBD2 (5 bases). V was cut by 1 base and J by 5 bases, with 13 bases left in between. Looked up from germline, CDR1 is SGHTA and CDR2 is FQGNSA. There are 15 residues in the CDR3. CDR3 sequence: CASSLDRVEGDTQYF. Here the CDR3 DNA reads TGTGCCAGCAGCTTAGATAGGGTAGAGGGAGATACGCAGTATTTT.

V usage is TRBV7-9 and J usage is TRBJ2-7, with D possibly TRBD2 on 6 matching bases. The V end lost 2 bases, the J end lost 4 bases, and 15 bases lay between the germline ends. The CDR3 contains 15 residues. Germline CDR1 and CDR2: SEHNR and FQNEAQ (reference sequence). The CDR3 DNA sequence: TGTGCCAGCAGCTTACCAGCGGGCCTACCTTACGAGCAGTACTTC. This encodes CASSLPAGLPYEQYF.

The rearrangement joins TRBV7-3 to TRBJ2-3; the D gene is possibly TRBD1 (5 bases). The V and J ends lost 2 bases and 2 bases respectively, with 14 bases between them. The germline V gene has CDR1 SGHTA and CDR2 FQGTGA. This CDR3 contains 16 residues. CDR3 sequence: CASSLGGGANTDTQYF. CDR3 sequence (DNA): TGTGCCAGCAGCTTAGGTGGTGGGGCTAACACAGATACGCAGTATTTT.

The chain carries TRBV10-1 and TRBJ1-3; D is uncertain. The CDR3 has 13 amino acids. CDR1 WNHNN and CDR2 SYGVQD come from the germline V gene (reference sequence). V lost 3 bases to trimming and J lost 8 bases, with 11 bases between them. The CDR3 bases are TGCGCCAGCAGTGACAGACATTGTGACACCATATATTTT. Translated: CASSDRHCDTIYF.

V gene TRBV6-5 combines with J gene TRBJ1-1; D is ambiguous. With 6 bases removed from V and 3 bases from J, the gap between germline ends came to 14 bases. The CDR3 has 14 amino acids. Germline V CDR1 and CDR2: MNHEY, SVGAGI. This CDR3 reads CASSTVRVYTEAFF. For the CDR3, the DNA is TGTGCCAGCAGCACGGTCCGGGTTTACACTGAAGCTTTCTTT.

This clone was recorded a few times. The V and J genes are TRBV6-6 and TRBJ1-2; 10 bases are a match to TRBD1. Trimming cost V 4 bases and J 4 bases; bases outside gene matches: 9. Germline CDR1 and CDR2: MNHNY and SVGAGI (reference sequence). The length of the CDR3 is 16 residues. CDR3 protein: CASSFPGTGATYGYTF. CDR3 DNA: TGTGCCAGCAGTTTCCCCGGGACAGGGGCCACCTATGGCTACACCTTC.

This clone was seen only once. The genes are TRBV18 and TRBJ2-7, with TRBD1 matching over 7 bases. The germline CDR1 and CDR2 sequences are KGHSH and LQKENI. V shed 3 bases, J shed 6 bases, and the junction held 11 bases outside the gene matches. This CDR3 spans 15 amino acids. CDR3 nucleotides: TGTGCCAGCTCACCCCAGGGACAGCCGAGGGGCGAGCAGTACTTC. Its translation is CASSPQGQPRGEQYF.

The sample holds a few counts of this clone. The chain combines TRBV30 with TRBJ1-3; D is ambiguous. This CDR3 has 12 residues. The germline V and J ends were trimmed by 1 base and 3 bases, with 4 bases remaining between them. CDR1 is GTSNPN, CDR2 SVGIG, per germline (reference sequence). CDR3 nucleotide sequence: TGTGCCTGGAGTGACATTGGAAACACCATATATTTT. Its translation is CAWSDIGNTIYF.

The chain carries TRBV19 and TRBJ2-1; 9 bases agree with TRBD1. The CDR3 totals 14 residues. J lost 7 bases, V lost 10 bases, and 11 bases had no gene match. Per the germline V gene, CDR1 is LNHDA and CDR2 is SQIVND (reference sequence). CDR3: CATAGTGGRNEQFF. In DNA, the CDR3 is TGTGCCACCGCGGGAACAGGGGGCCGGAATGAGCAGTTCTTC.

The rearrangement uses TRBV21-1 and TRBJ2-4; the D segment call TRBD1 is taken from the table without a DNA check. TRBV21-1 is reported as a pseudogene. This CDR3 contains 18 residues. DNA of the CDR3: TGTGCCAGCAGCAAAGGTGACAGCTGGGCTGGAGCCAAAAACATTCAGTACTTC. It codes for CASSKGDSWAGAKNIQYF.

The genes are TRBV6-2 or TRBV6-3 and TRBJ1-6, with D perhaps TRBD1 (5 bases). V dropped 5 bases and J dropped 6 bases, with 11 bases sitting between them. Germline V gene data show CDR1 as MNHEY and CDR2 as SVGEGT. This CDR3 region has 14 residues. CDR3 DNA: TGTGCCAGCAGTAGGGGAAGGGGTAATTCACCCCTCCACTTT. This encodes CASSRGRGNSPLHF.

V gene TRBV11-3 combines with J gene TRBJ2-1; D call uncertain. Germline values: CDR1 SGHNT, CDR2 YENEEA. The CDR3 covers 16 residues. The germline V and J ends were trimmed by 5 bases and 1 base, with 15 bases remaining between them. Here the CDR3 DNA reads TGTGCCAGCAGCCCCCGCTCAAAAGAGTCCTACAATGAGCAGTTCTTC. It yields the protein CASSPRSKESYNEQFF.

J is TRBJ1-5 and V is TRBV6-5; 8 bases line up with TRBD1. CDR1 and CDR2 from the germline V gene are MNHEY and SVGAGI. The V gene end was trimmed by 6 bases and the J gene end by 1 base; junction bases not matched to a gene: 5. The CDR3 extends over 15 amino acids. The CDR3 here is CASSRTGKSNQPQHF. The DNA of the CDR3 is TGTGCCAGCAGCAGGACAGGGAAGAGCAATCAGCCCCAGCATTTT.

The chain couples TRBV28 to TRBJ1-4; D perhaps matches TRBD1 (5 bases). The CDR3 consists of 18 residues. The germline CDR1 and CDR2 sequences are MDHEN and SYDVKM. Trimming removed 3 bases at V and 3 bases at J, with 20 bases between. The CDR3 is CASSFPTGIRQPNEKLFF. As DNA, the CDR3 is TGTGCCAGCAGTTTCCCAACCGGCATTAGACAGCCTAATGAAAAACTGTTTTTT.

The chain is built from TRBV27 and TRBJ1-5; 8 bases agree with TRBD1. The CDR3 loop spans 14 amino acids. Germline values: CDR1 MNHEY, CDR2 SMNVEV (reference sequence). The V gene end was trimmed by 6 bases and the J gene end by 6 bases; junction bases not matched to a gene: 7. The CDR3 sequence: CASSRQGSVQPQHF. The DNA of the CDR3 is TGTGCCAGCAGCCGACAGGGGAGCGTTCAGCCCCAGCATTTT.

This clone was counted once. The rearrangement uses TRBV4-1 and TRBJ2-5, with D perhaps TRBD1 (6 bases). Germline V CDR1 and CDR2: MGHRA, YSYEKL. Trimming stripped 4 bases from V and 5 bases from J, with 17 bases between. The CDR3 runs to 15 residues. As DNA, the CDR3 is TGCGCCAGCAGCCGTACCGGGACATCACTGGAGACCCAGTACTTC. It translates to CASSRTGTSLETQYF.

The rearrangement uses TRBV11-2 and TRBJ2-1; 12 bases align to TRBD2. Germline CDR1 is SGHAT and CDR2 is FQNNGV. The ends lost 5 bases at V and 9 bases at J; junction bases unmatched: 11. The CDR3 is 16 amino acids. The CDR3 here is CASSPIRLAGDSEQFF. The CDR3 region has the DNA TGTGCCAGCAGCCCAATCCGACTAGCGGGAGACTCTGAGCAGTTCTTC. Looking up the rest from reference TRBV11-2 and TRBJ2-1 gives the full variable domain: EAGVAQSPRYKIIEKRQSVAFWCNPISGHATLYWYQQILGQGPKLLIQFQNNGVVDDSQLPKDRFSAERLKGVDSTLKIQPAKLEDSAVYLCASSPIRLAGDSEQFFGPGTRLTVL.

The chain couples TRBV6-2 or TRBV6-3 to TRBJ1-1; no definite D call. CDR1 and CDR2 (germline): MNHEY, SVGEGT. V shed 2 bases and J shed 11 bases, with 15 bases lying between them. The CDR3 is 13 amino acids. The CDR3 loop is CASSYEGAVRAFF. The CDR3 coding sequence is TGTGCCAGCAGTTACGAAGGAGCGGTACGGGCTTTCTTT.

V is TRBV5-4 and J is TRBJ1-2; weak D call: TRBD1 (5 bases). The germline V gene has CDR1 SGHNT and CDR2 YYREEE (reference sequence). The CDR3 has 13 residues. Trimming removed 2 bases from V and 8 bases from J, with 13 bases in between. The CDR3 sequence is CASSFSSSGGYTF. CDR3 nucleotides: TGTGCCAGCAGCTTCTCCTCTTCAGGGGGCTACACCTTC.

The chain employs TRBV19 and TRBJ2-1; D possibly corresponds to TRBD2 (7 bases). The CDR3 loop spans 18 amino acids. Germline CDR1 is LNHDA and CDR2 is SQIVND (reference sequence). Trimming stripped 6 bases from V and 6 bases from J, with 27 bases between. The CDR3 DNA follows: TGTGCCAGTAGCGCCAACCCCAGGGGTCTGAGCGGGGCCAATGAGCAGTTCTTC. Its protein is CASSANPRGLSGANEQFF.

The chain combines TRBV25-1 with TRBJ1-3; D uncertain. The CDR3 is 11 residues long. Germline V CDR1 and CDR2: MGHDK, SYGVNS. V was clipped by 8 bases and J by 11 bases, with 13 bases between them. The CDR3 is CASSHGSAIYF. The CDR3 nucleotides are TGTGCCAGCTCTCATGGGAGCGCCATATATTTT.